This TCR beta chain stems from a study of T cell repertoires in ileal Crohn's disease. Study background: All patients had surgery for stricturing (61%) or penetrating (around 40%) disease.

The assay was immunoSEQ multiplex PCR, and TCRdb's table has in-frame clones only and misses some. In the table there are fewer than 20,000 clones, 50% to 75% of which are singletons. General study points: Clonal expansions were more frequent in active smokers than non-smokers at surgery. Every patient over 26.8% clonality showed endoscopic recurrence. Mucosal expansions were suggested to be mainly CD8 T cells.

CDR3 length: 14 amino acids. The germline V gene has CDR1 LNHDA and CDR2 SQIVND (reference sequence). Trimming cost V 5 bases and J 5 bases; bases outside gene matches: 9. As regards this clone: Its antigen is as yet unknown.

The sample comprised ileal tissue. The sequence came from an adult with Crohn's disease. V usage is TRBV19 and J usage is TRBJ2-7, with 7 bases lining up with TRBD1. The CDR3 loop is CASSHIPTGHEQYF. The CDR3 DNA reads TGTGCCAGTAGTCACATCCCGACAGGGCACGAGCAGTACTTC.